Below are 9 T cell receptor beta chains sequenced from a single sample in a study of blood T cell repertoires in COVID-19 (dated by TCRdb to between 2020 and 2021). Library generation was performed with the immunoSEQ multiplex PCR assay. The table comes from immuneACCESS by way of TCRdb, which keeps in-frame sequences with V and J called. Part of the clones is missing from these tables; in studies checked, under half for an unresolved V gene and the rest for unknown reasons. The sample table contains over 200,000 clones; only one count was recorded for roughly 90% of them. Together, the top ten hold roughly 2.5% of the sample. The sequenced sample consisted of peripheral blood. The receptors shown here come from a woman aged 55 to 70 with acute or convalescent COVID-19.

V and J are TRBV6-5 and TRBJ2-3, with 7 bases lining up with TRBD2. CDR1 and CDR2 (germline): MNHEY, SVGAGI. The ends lost 0 bases at V and 0 bases at J; junction bases unmatched: 3. This CDR3 is 16 amino acids long. CDR3 protein: CASSYSGGVSTDTQYF. In DNA, the CDR3 is TGTGCCAGCAGTTACTCGGGGGGGGTAAGCACAGATACGCAGTATTTT.

This chain connects TRBV4-1 to TRBJ1-3; D unresolved. The CDR3 sequence is 17 residues long. Trimming cost V 0 bases and J 0 bases, with 12 bases left between them. Germline assignment: CDR1 MGHRA and CDR2 YSYEKL. CDR3 protein: CASSQDTQAYSGNTIYF. CDR3 DNA sequence: TGCGCCAGCAGCCAAGATACCCAGGCCTACTCTGGAAACACCATATATTTT.

The J gene is TRBJ1-3, the V gene TRBV28; 7 bases line up with TRBD1. This CDR3 has 15 amino acids. Germline assignment: CDR1 MDHEN and CDR2 SYDVKM. Losses at the gene ends were 6 bases for V and 4 bases for J; bases not matched to a gene: 9. The CDR3 DNA reads TGTGCCAGCAGGGAGGGGGCGACTATGGGAAACACCATATATTTT. Encoded protein: CASREGATMGNTIYF. The full variable domain, its missing parts supplied by reference TRBV28 and TRBJ1-3, is DVKVTQSSRYLVKRTGEKVFLECVQDMDHENMFWYRQDPGLGLRLIYFSYDVKMKEKGDIPEGYSVSREKKERFSLILESASTNQTSMYLCASREGATMGNTIYFGEGSWLTVV.

DNA for the CDR3: TGTGCCAGCAGCACAGGGGTTGGAAACACCATATATTTT. Translated: CASSTGVGNTIYF. The chain is built from TRBV12-3 or TRBV12-4 and TRBJ1-3, with 7 bases matching TRBD1. The length of the CDR3 is 13 residues. With 6 bases clipped from V and 3 bases from J, the junction kept 2 bases outside the gene matches.

The chain carries TRBV6-2 or TRBV6-3 and TRBJ2-7, with 8 nucleotides matching TRBD2. Unmatched junction bases numbered 6, after V lost 4 bases and J lost 4 bases. Per the germline V gene, CDR1 is MNHEY and CDR2 is SVGEGT. The CDR3 consists of 14 residues. The CDR3 spells CASSSAGVGYEQYF. The CDR3 DNA reads TGTGCCAGCAGTTCAGCGGGAGTTGGGTACGAGCAGTACTTC.

The chain combines TRBV12-3 or TRBV12-4 with TRBJ2-7; D gene ambiguous. Trimming stripped 2 bases from V and 1 base from J, with 6 bases between. This CDR3 contains 13 residues. The CDR3 region has the DNA TGTGCCAGCAGTTTATTCTCGTCCTACGAGCAGTACTTC. This gives the protein CASSLFSSYEQYF.

The CDR3 region is CASRPGVMDRGSETQYF. In DNA form, the CDR3 reads TGTGCAAGTCGCCCCGGAGTGATGGACAGGGGATCGGAGACCCAGTACTTC. J is TRBJ2-5 and V is TRBV12-2; the table gives TRBD1 as D, unverified against the DNA. TRBV12-2 is designated a pseudogene. The CDR3 loop spans 17 amino acids.

V usage is TRBV19 and J usage is TRBJ2-7; TRBD1 aligns across 10 bases. This CDR3 is 15 amino acids long. V dropped 0 bases and J dropped 4; count of bases not matched to a gene: 3. Germline values: CDR1 LNHDA, CDR2 SQIVND (reference sequence). CDR3 DNA sequence: TGTGCCAGTAGTATAGAGGGACAGGGGTGGTACGAGCAGTACTTC. This translates into CASSIEGQGWYEQYF.

The V gene is TRBV4-3, the J gene TRBJ1-5; maybe TRBD1 (5 bases). The V end was cut by 5 bases, the J end by 6 bases, with 14 bases between. The CDR3 contains 14 residues. The germline V gene has CDR1 LGHNA and CDR2 YSLEER. CDR3 nucleotide sequence: TGCGCCAGCAGCTCCCCCGGGGGGAGTCAGCCCCAGCATTTT. This sequence encodes CASSSPGGSQPQHF.